This T cell receptor beta chain was sequenced for a study of control samples from healthy donors and cancer patients. Profiling relied on immunoSEQ multiplex PCR, and the TCRdb table lists in-frame clones only, not all of them. This repertoire includes about 190,000 clones. The receptor comes from a woman aged 25-40 years in good health. The material sequenced was blood.

The CDR3 DNA reads TGTGCCAGTAGTATACGCAGGGTACGGAACACTGAAGCTTTCTTT. Translated, it gives CASSIRRVRNTEAFF. The V and J genes are TRBV19 and TRBJ1-1; D possibly corresponds to TRBD1 (5 bases). The CDR3 is made up of 15 amino acids. The germline V gene encodes CDR1 LNHDA and CDR2 SQIVND (reference sequence). Deletions cut 2 bases from V and 1 base from J, with 11 bases between.